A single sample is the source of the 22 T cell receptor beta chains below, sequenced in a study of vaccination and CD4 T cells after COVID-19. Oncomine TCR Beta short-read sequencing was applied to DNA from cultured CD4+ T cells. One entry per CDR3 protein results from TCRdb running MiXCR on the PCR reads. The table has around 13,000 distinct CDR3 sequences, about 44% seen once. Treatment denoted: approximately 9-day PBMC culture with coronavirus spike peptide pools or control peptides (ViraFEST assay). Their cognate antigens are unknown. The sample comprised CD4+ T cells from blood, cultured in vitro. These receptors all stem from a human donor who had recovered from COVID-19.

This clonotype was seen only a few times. The CDR3 here is CASSLEWGHQPQHF. CDR3 DNA sequence: TGTGCCAGCAGCTTAGAGTGGGGGCATCAGCCCCAGCATTTT. J is TRBJ1-5 and V is TRBV7-8, with a weak D call TRBD1 (6 bases). CDR1 SGHVS and CDR2 FQNEAQ come from the germline V gene. V shed 1 base and J shed 5 bases, with 9 bases lying between them. This CDR3 is 14 amino acids long.

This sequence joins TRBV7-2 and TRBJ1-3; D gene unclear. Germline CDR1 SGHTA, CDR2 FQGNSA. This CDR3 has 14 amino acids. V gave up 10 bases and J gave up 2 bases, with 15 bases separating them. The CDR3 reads CATLSVRAGNTIYF. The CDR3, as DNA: TGTGCCACTCTTTCGGTCAGAGCTGGAAACACCATATATTTT.

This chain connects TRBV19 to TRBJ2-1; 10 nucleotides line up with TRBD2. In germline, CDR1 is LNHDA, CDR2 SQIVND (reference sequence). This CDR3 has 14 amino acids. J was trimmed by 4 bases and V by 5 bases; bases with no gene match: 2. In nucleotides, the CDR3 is TGTGCCAGTAGTCAACTAGCGGGATACAATGAGCAGTTCTTC. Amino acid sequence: CASSQLAGYNEQFF. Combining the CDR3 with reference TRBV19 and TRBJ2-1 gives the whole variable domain DGGITQSPKYLFRKEGQNVTLSCEQNLNHDAMYWYRQDPGQGLRLIYYSQIVNDFQKGDIAEGYSVSREKKESFPLTVTSAQKNPTAFYLCASSQLAGYNEQFFGPGTRLTVL.

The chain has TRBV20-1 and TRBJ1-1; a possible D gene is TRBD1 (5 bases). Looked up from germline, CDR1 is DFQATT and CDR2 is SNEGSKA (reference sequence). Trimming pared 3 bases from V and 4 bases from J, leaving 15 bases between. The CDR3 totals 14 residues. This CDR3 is CSASVRRGFTEAFF. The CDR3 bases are TGCAGTGCTAGTGTGCGACGGGGCTTCACTGAAGCTTTCTTT.

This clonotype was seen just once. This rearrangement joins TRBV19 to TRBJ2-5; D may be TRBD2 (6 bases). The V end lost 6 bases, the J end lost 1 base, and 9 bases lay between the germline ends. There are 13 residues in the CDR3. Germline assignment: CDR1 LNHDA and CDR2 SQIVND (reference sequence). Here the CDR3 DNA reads TGTGCCAGTAGACCGCGGGGCCAAGAGACCCAGTACTTC. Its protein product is CASRPRGQETQYF.

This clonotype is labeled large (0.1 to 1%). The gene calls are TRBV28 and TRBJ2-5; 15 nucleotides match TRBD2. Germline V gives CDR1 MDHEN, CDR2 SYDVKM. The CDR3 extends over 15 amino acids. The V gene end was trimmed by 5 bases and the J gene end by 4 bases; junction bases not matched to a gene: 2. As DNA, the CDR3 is TGTGCCAGCAGTCCGGGACTAGCGGGGGGAGAGACCCAGTACTTC. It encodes CASSPGLAGGETQYF.

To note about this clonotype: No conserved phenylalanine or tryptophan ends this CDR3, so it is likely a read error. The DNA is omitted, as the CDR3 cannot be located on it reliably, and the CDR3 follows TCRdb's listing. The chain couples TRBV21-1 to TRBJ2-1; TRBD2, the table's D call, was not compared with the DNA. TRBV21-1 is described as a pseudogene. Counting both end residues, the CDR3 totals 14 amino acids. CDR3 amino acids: CASRGLAAYNEQFL.

For the CDR3, the DNA is TGTGCCAGCAGTCTTAATGGACAGGGCACTAATGAAAAACTGTTTTTT. This sequence encodes CASSLNGQGTNEKLFF. This chain joins TRBV28 and TRBJ1-4, with 8 bases lining up with TRBD1. The CDR3 is made up of 16 amino acids. The V gene end was trimmed by 5 bases and the J gene end by 2 bases; junction bases not matched to a gene: 7. Germline CDR1 and CDR2: MDHEN and SYDVKM.

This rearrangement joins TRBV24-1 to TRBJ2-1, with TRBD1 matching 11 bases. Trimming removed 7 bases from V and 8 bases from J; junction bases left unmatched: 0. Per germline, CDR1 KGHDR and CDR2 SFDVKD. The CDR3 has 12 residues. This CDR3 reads CATRGQGDEQFF. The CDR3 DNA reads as TGTGCCACCAGGGGACAGGGGGATGAGCAGTTCTTC.

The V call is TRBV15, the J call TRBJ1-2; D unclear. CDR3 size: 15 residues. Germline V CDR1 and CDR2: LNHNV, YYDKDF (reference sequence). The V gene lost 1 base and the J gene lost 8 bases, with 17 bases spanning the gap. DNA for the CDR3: TGTGCCACCAGCAGAGTTCGGACGGGAAACAGAGGCTACACCTTC. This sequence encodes CATSRVRTGNRGYTF.

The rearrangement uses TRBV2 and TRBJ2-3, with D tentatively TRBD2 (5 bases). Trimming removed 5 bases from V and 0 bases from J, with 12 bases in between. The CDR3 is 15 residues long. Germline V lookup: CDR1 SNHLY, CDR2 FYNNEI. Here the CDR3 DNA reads TGTGCCAGCAGTACCGACTGGACTAGCACAGATACGCAGTATTTT. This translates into CASSTDWTSTDTQYF. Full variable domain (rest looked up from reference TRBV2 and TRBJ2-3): EPEVTQTPSHQVTQMGQEVILRCVPISNHLYFYWYRQILGQKVEFLVSFYNNEISEKSEIFDDQFSVERPDGSNFTLKIRSTKLEDSAMYFCASSTDWTSTDTQYFGPGTRLTVL.

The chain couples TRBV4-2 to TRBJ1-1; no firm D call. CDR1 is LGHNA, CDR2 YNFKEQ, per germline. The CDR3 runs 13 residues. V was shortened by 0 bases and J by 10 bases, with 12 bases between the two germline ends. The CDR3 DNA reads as TGTGCCAGCAGCCAAGATTCGAGTGGTCGAGCTTTCTTT. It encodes CASSQDSSGRAFF.

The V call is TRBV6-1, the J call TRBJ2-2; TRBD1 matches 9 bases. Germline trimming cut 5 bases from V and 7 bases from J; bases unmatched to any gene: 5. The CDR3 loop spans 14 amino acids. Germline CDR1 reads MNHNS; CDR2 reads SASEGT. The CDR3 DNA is TGTGCCAGCAGTCAACAGGGGGCCATCGGGGAGCTGTTTTTT. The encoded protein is CASSQQGAIGELFF.

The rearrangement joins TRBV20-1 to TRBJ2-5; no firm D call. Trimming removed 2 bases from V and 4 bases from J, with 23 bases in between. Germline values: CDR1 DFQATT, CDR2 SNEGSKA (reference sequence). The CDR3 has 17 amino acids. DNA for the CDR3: TGCAGTGCTAGAATAAGGGCAGGCCGGGTGCGCGCAGAGACCCAGTACTTC. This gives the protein CSARIRAGRVRAETQYF.

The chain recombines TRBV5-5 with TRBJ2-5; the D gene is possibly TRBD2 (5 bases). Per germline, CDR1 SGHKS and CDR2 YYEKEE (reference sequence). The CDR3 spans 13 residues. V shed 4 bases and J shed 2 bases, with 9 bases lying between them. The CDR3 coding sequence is TGTGCCAGCAGCGGATCGGGACAAGAGACCCAGTACTTC. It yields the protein CASSGSGQETQYF.

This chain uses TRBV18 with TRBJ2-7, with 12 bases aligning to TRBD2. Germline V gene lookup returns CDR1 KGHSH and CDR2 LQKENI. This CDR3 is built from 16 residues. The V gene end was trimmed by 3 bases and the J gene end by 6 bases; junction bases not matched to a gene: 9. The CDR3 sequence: CASSPKLAGGGGEQYF. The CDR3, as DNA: TGTGCCAGCTCACCCAAACTAGCGGGAGGAGGGGGCGAGCAGTACTTC.

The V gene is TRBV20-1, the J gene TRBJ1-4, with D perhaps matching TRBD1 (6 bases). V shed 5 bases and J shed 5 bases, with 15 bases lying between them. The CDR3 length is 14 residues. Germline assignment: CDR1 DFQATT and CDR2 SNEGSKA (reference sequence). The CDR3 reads CSAAPTGGNEKLFF. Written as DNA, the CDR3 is TGCAGTGCTGCACCCACGGGGGGCAATGAAAAACTGTTTTTT.

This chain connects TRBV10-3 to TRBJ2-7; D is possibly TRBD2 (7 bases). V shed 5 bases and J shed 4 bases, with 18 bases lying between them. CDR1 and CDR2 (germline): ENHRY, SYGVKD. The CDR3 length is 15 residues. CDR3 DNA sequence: TGTGCCATCAGTCCCGGGGGGCGGGAGTGGTACGAGCAGTACTTC. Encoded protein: CAISPGGREWYEQYF.

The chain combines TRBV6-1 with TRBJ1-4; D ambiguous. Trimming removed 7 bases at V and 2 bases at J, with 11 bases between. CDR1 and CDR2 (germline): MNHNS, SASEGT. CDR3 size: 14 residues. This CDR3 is CASTRGDTNEKLFF. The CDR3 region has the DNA TGTGCCAGCACTAGAGGTGATACTAATGAAAAACTGTTTTTT.

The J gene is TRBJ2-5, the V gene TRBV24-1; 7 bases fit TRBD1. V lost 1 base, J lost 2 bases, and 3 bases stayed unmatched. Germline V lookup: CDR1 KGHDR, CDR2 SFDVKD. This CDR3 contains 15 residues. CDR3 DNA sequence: TGTGCCACCAGTGATTTCGGGACAGAACAAGAGACCCAGTACTTC. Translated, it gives CATSDFGTEQETQYF.

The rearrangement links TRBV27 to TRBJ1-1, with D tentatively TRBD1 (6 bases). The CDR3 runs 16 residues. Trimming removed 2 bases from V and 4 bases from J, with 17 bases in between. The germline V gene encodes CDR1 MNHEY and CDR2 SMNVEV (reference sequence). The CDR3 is CASSLRTLTGSTEAFF. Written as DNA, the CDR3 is TGTGCCAGCAGTTTACGGACTTTAACAGGGAGCACTGAAGCTTTCTTT.

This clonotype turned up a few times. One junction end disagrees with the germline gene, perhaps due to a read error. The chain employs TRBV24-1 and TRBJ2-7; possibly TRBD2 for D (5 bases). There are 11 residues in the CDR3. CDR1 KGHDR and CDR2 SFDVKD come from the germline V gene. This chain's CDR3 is CATSDPGGWNF. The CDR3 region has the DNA TGTGCCACCAGTGATCCGGGCGGGTGGAACTTC.